This TCR beta chain was obtained from a study of neurological immune-mediated disorders. Regarding the study as a whole: Across subjects, no CDR3 amino acid sequence appeared in expanded clones of more than one subject, a finding that suggested private repertoires in all groups.

Time point defined: longitudinal time-point 1 (baseline). PBMCs stored at -80 C, 2 million in total, were the source of the unsorted libraries. Germline V CDR1 and CDR2: SGHRS, YFSETQ. The CDR3 is made up of 16 amino acids. Synthesis of cDNA was carried out by template-switch 5'RACE. The reaction used 10-nucleotide random UMIs. TCRdb reanalysed the 5' RACE reads using MiXCR and keeps one entry per CDR3 protein. Of tens of thousands of distinct CDR3 sequences in the sample, roughly 15% were seen once. This clonotype showed up just once. Its antigen is unknown. An end of the junction differs from the germline gene, which may be a read error.

V usage is TRBV5-1 and J usage is TRBJ1-6; no definite D call. This receptor was taken from a female donor with HTLV-1-associated myelopathy (HAM/TSP). Sequencing was performed on PBMCs. In DNA form, the CDR3 reads TGCACCAGCAGCTTGGAGGCGGGGTATATTGGTTCACCCCTCCACTTT. As protein: CTSSLEAGYIGSPLHF. Looking up the rest from reference TRBV5-1 and TRBJ1-6 gives the full variable domain: KAGVTQTPRYLIKTRGQQVTLSCSPISGHRSVSWYQQTPGQGLQFLFEYFSETQRNKGNFPGRFSGRQFSNSRSEMNVSTLELGDSALYLCTSSLEAGYIGSPLHFGNGTRLTVT.